Listed below are T cell receptor beta chains from one sample, sequenced in a study of blood T cells in healthy people across ages. TCRdb re-called the 5' RACE reads through MiXCR, storing one row per CDR3 protein. In the table there are about 1.8 million distinct CDR3 sequences, around 48% of which are singletons. Sequencing was performed on blood. These receptors originate from a woman aged 40 to 50 in good health. Both conserved end residues are part of each CDR3. D genes are given only for firm matches. Only some rows state a clone size, as once, few, many or a class for expanded clones.

J gene,V gene,clone size,D gene,CDR3 DNA,CDR3 protein
TRBJ1-2,TRBV7-8,.,.,TGTGCCAGCAGCCCGGGGGGAAAGGAGGCCTCCTATGGCTACACCTTC,CASSPGGKEASYGYTF
TRBJ1-4,TRBV14,.,.,TGTGCCAGCAGCCAAGCGGCCTACGGGGCAAAACTGTTTTTT,CASSQAAYGAKLFF
TRBJ2-5,TRBV4-1,few,.,TGCGCCAGCAGCCAAGATGGTGTATTTAGGACCCAGTACTTC,CASSQDGVFRTQYF
TRBJ1-2,TRBV5-1,few,.,TGCGCCAGCAGCTTGGCCGGAGTGGACTCTCAGAGGGGCTACACCTTC,CASSLAGVDSQRGYTF
TRBJ2-4,TRBV6-6,.,TRBD1,TGTGCCAGCAGTCAATCCCCCGGGACAGAAAACATTCAGTACTTC,CASSQSPGTENIQYF
TRBJ1-1,TRBV14,few,.,TGTGCCAGCAGCCAAGTTAGGGGAGGCACTGAAGCTTTCTTT,CASSQVRGGTEAFF
TRBJ2-7,TRBV27,.,.,TGTGCCAGCAGTTTATGGGGGGCCTCCTACAATGAGCAGTACTTC,CASSLWGASYNEQYF
TRBJ1-4,TRBV28,.,TRBD1,TGTGCCAGCGGCCGACAGGGGGGTGGTGAAAAACTGTTTTTT,CASGRQGGGEKLFF
TRBJ1-6,TRBV7-2,.,.,TGTGCCAGCAGCTTCCTACCACTGAGTTCACCCCTCCACTTT,CASSFLPLSSPLHF
TRBJ2-5,TRBV9,few,TRBD2,TGTGCCAGCAGCGTAGACGGGACTAGCGAAGAGACCCAGTACTTC,CASSVDGTSEETQYF
TRBJ1-1,TRBV4-3,.,.,TGCGCCAGCAGCCAAGATGAACCGACGAACACTGAAGCTTTCTTT,CASSQDEPTNTEAFF
TRBJ2-5,TRBV3-1,.,TRBD1,TGTGCCAGCAGACCCGGACAGGGGTCTACCGAGACCCAGTACTTC,CASRPGQGSTETQYF
TRBJ1-2,TRBV7-2,once,.,TGTGCCAGCAGCCCGAGGGCGGTTACTTGGTATGGCTACACCTTC,CASSPRAVTWYGYTF
TRBJ2-1,TRBV6-2/TRBV6-3,few,TRBD2,TGTGCCAGCAGCTCCTTACTAGCGGGGGGTGGCTACAGCTCCTACAATGAGCAGTTCTTC,CASSSLLAGGGYSSYNEQFF
TRBJ2-1,TRBV18,.,TRBD1,TGTGCCAGCTCACCGGGACAGGGGGCTGGTGAGCAGTTCTTC,CASSPGQGAGEQFF
TRBJ2-1,TRBV5-1,.,TRBD1,TGCGCCAGCAGCACGGGACAGGGTGGGTTGAATGAGCAGTTCTTC,CASSTGQGGLNEQFF
TRBJ1-5,TRBV12-3/TRBV12-4,.,TRBD1,TGTGCCAGCAGTTTAGCGCTACGTTGGGACAGGGCCCCTTCGCCCCAGCATTTT,CASSLALRWDRAPSPQHF
TRBJ2-7,TRBV3-1,few,.,TGTGCCAGCAGCCAGGGGCGTGTAGACGAGCAGTACTTC,CASSQGRVDEQYF
TRBJ2-5,TRBV7-2,.,.,TGTGCCAGCAGCCGTGCCGGGCCGGGGGAGACCCAGTACTTC,CASSRAGPGETQYF
TRBJ2-5,TRBV9,few,TRBD1,TGTGCCAGCAGCGACGGGACAGGGGCGCAAGAGACCCAGTACTTC,CASSDGTGAQETQYF
TRBJ2-6,TRBV12-3/TRBV12-4,few,.,TGTGCCAGCAGTTTGGGCAGCCTGGCTGGGGCCAACGTCCTGACTTTC,CASSLGSLAGANVLTF
TRBJ2-1,TRBV7-6,.,TRBD1,TGTGCCAGCAGCTCGGGACAGGGCATATACAATGAGCAGTTCTTC,CASSSGQGIYNEQFF
TRBJ2-5,TRBV4-1,.,.,TGCGCCAGCAGCCAAACCGGTGGGACACGACTGGAGACCCAGTACTTC,CASSQTGGTRLETQYF
TRBJ1-2,TRBV12-3/TRBV12-4,.,TRBD1,TGTGCCAGCAGTTTTGACAGGGTGGAGGGTGGCTACACCTTC,CASSFDRVEGGYTF
TRBJ2-7,TRBV7-2,few,.,TGTGCCAGCAGCTTAGGTACCCTTACGCCGCCCTACGAGCAGTACTTC,CASSLGTLTPPYEQYF
TRBJ1-5,TRBV7-8,.,.,TGTGCCAGCAGCTTAACATCACTGGGTCAGCCCCAGCATTTT,CASSLTSLGQPQHF
TRBJ2-1,TRBV28,few,.,TGTGCCAGCAGTCCCGCCCATGAGCAGTTCTTC,CASSPAHEQFF
TRBJ2-3,TRBV7-7,few,TRBD2,TGTGCTAGCAGCCCGGGACTAGCGGGGGGAAGGCAGTATTTT,CASSPGLAGGRQYF
TRBJ2-7,TRBV20-1,.,TRBD1,TGCAGTGTATTCCGGGACAGAGTCTACGAGCAGTACTTC,CSVFRDRVYEQYF
TRBJ2-3,TRBV5-6,.,TRBD2,TGTGCCAGCAGCTTACCTAGCGGGGGTACAACCACAGATACGCAGTATTTT,CASSLPSGGTTTDTQYF
TRBJ2-1,TRBV12-3/TRBV12-4,few,.,TGTGCCAGCAGTTTGACCCCTAGCCGTGAGCAGTTCTTC,CASSLTPSREQFF
TRBJ2-3,TRBV11-2,.,TRBD2,TGTGCCAGCAGCTTAGTTGCGGGGGTAGGGAAAACAGATACGCAGTATTTT,CASSLVAGVGKTDTQYF
TRBJ2-1,TRBV5-1,.,.,TGCGCCAGCAGCAACTTGGGCGAGCAGTTCTTC,CASSNLGEQFF
TRBJ2-3,TRBV15,.,.,TGTGCCACCAGCAGAGACCGGGACACCACCACGAAGAGCACAGATACGCAGTATTTT,CATSRDRDTTTKSTDTQYF
TRBJ1-1,TRBV7-9,.,.,TGTGCCAGCAGCCCCCGGGGGGCAGAGAACACTGAAGCTTTCTTT,CASSPRGAENTEAFF
TRBJ2-1,TRBV6-5,.,.,TGTGCCAGCACTGGGATCCCTGACAATGAGCAGTTCTTC,CASTGIPDNEQFF
TRBJ2-7,TRBV29-1,.,.,TGCAGCGTTGAGGCTCCGAGCTCCTACAATGAGCAGTACTTC,CSVEAPSSYNEQYF
TRBJ2-5,TRBV7-2,.,TRBD2,TGTGCCAGCAGCTTAACGGGGGGGTTCCAAGAGGCCCAGTACTTC,CASSLTGGFQEAQYF
TRBJ2-1,TRBV6-2/TRBV6-3,few,.,TGTGCCAGCAGTTACAGCGGCCTCGTCAATGAGCAGTTCTTC,CASSYSGLVNEQFF
TRBJ2-5,TRBV2,.,.,TGTGCCAGCAGTGGACCCCTTACAGAGACGGGACCCAATGAGCAGTACTTC,CASSGPLTETGPNEQYF
TRBJ2-7,TRBV7-8,.,.,TGTGCCAGCAGCATATCCGGAACCTACGAGCAGTACTTC,CASSISGTYEQYF
TRBJ2-7,TRBV6-2/TRBV6-3,.,.,TGTGCCAGCAGGCGCGCATTGGTAAGCTCCTACAATGAGCAGTACTTC,CASRRALVSSYNEQYF
TRBJ2-3,TRBV9,.,.,TGTGCCAGCAGCATTGGGGACAACACAGATACGCAGTATTTT,CASSIGDNTDTQYF
TRBJ2-7,TRBV20-1,.,.,TGCAGTGCCGCACAGGGTGTCAGGTACGAGCAGTACTTC,CSAAQGVRYEQYF
TRBJ2-1,TRBV24-1,once,.,TGTGCCACCAGTGACCCAGGGAGCTCCTACAATGAGCAGTTCTTC,CATSDPGSSYNEQFF
TRBJ2-2,TRBV29-1,few,.,TGCAGCGTTTCCCGGACCCCGGGAACCGGGGAGCTGTTTTTT,CSVSRTPGTGELFF
TRBJ2-7,TRBV28,.,.,TGTGCCAGCAGTCACGGGGCTCTGCCGCAGTACTTC,CASSHGALPQYF
TRBJ2-4,TRBV2,once,.,TGTGCCAGCGGGGGCCTTGAAAAGAACATTCAGTACTTC,CASGGLEKNIQYF
TRBJ1-1,TRBV15,.,.,TGTGCCACCAGCGGCAGCACAGGGCAGGGGACTGAAGCTTTCTTT,CATSGSTGQGTEAFF
TRBJ2-3,TRBV24-1,.,TRBD2,TGTGCCACCAGTGCCGGGACTAGCGGCTACACAGATACGCAGTATTTT,CATSAGTSGYTDTQYF
TRBJ2-7,TRBV6-2/TRBV6-3,few,TRBD2,TGTGCCAGCAGTCCTAGCGGGGGGGTTTACAATGAGCAGTACTTC,CASSPSGGVYNEQYF
TRBJ2-7,TRBV29-1,few,TRBD2,TGCAGCGTTGCTAGCGGGGGGGCCAACGAGCAGTACTTC,CSVASGGANEQYF
TRBJ2-5,TRBV25-1,.,TRBD2,TGTGCCAGCAGTGCAGGTGGCGGGGGGGCCCAAGAGACCCAGTACTTC,CASSAGGGGAQETQYF
TRBJ1-5,TRBV5-6,.,.,TGTGCCAGCAGATTCGCGTTAGGGAATCAGCCCCAGCATTTT,CASRFALGNQPQHF
TRBJ2-1,TRBV20-1,.,.,TGCAGTGCTAGAACCATTAACCATGAGCAGTTCTTC,CSARTINHEQFF
TRBJ1-2,TRBV9,.,TRBD1,TGTGCCAGCAGCATCGCCGGGACAGGGGACTGTGGCTACACCTTC,CASSIAGTGDCGYTF
TRBJ2-1,TRBV5-6,few,TRBD1,TGTGCCAGCAGCCTAGACCGGGACAGGGCTCGTAATGAGCAGTTCTTC,CASSLDRDRARNEQFF
TRBJ2-5,TRBV9,few,TRBD2,TGTGCCAGCAGCGTAGCCGGGGGGGCCATCCAAGAGACCCAGTACTTC,CASSVAGGAIQETQYF
TRBJ2-7,TRBV6-2/TRBV6-3,.,TRBD2,TGTGCCAGCGGTTACAGCGGGGGCCACTCCTACGAGCAGTACTTC,CASGYSGGHSYEQYF